This T cell receptor beta chain was observed in a study of blood T cell repertoires in COVID-19. In the study overall: The United States, Italy and Spain supplied acute and convalescent COVID-19 samples. Sample material is recorded as cDNA or gDNA derived from T cells, B-cell-depleted T cells, or PBMCs.

While infection was still active, Seattle patients were enrolled and then followed longitudinally. In the source study's methods: The authors estimated nucleated cell counts from reference gene primer amplification. TCRdb's copy holds only in-frame clones and misses some; the assay was immunoSEQ multiplex PCR. From that table come the V and J calls and clone size; the DNA was used to work out D and trimming. The sample records roughly 160,000 clones, approximately 85% being singletons. The sample consisted of peripheral blood. This sequence was found in a woman aged 45-65 years with COVID-19, enrolled during active disease.

The CDR3 sequence: CASSIGGGQALGPGELFF. Here the CDR3 DNA reads TGTGCCAGTAGTATTGGGGGAGGACAGGCCTTGGGTCCCGGGGAGCTGTTTTTT. This chain uses TRBV19 with TRBJ2-2, with TRBD1 as a possible D gene (7 bases). V gave up 3 bases and J gave up 6 bases, with 23 bases separating them. The germline gives CDR1 LNHDA, CDR2 SQIVND (reference sequence). CDR3 size: 18 residues.